Listed below are T cell receptor beta chains from one sample, sequenced in a study of T cell responses to AZD1222 COVID-19 vaccine. Sequencing used immunoSEQ multiplex PCR; TCRdb keeps in-frame clones, though not all of them. The sample contains roughly 130,000 clones, roughly nine tenths of which appear only once. The source material was peripheral blood, sampled on day 0 of AZD1222 vaccination. Every receptor here comes from an adult in good health. Both conserved end residues are part of each CDR3. A D gene is named only where the DNA matches it firmly. Clone size, where shown, is once, few, many, or a class for clones that have expanded.

J gene | clone size | V gene | D gene | CDR3 protein | CDR3 DNA
TRBJ2-5 | NA | TRBV2 | NA | CASNGGTYQETQYF | TGTGCCAGCAACGGCGGGACGTACCAAGAGACCCAGTACTTC
TRBJ2-5 | NA | TRBV5-4 | NA | CASSLAGSETQYF | TGTGCCAGCAGCTTGGCGGGGAGTGAGACCCAGTACTTC
TRBJ1-5 | once | TRBV20-1 | TRBD1 | CSASLDRSRHF | TGCAGTGCTAGCCTGGACAGGTCCCGGCATTTT
TRBJ2-7 | NA | TRBV7-9 | NA | CASSLGEVTGQF | TGTGCCAGCAGCTTAGGGGAGGTCACCGGGCAGTTC
TRBJ1-3 | NA | TRBV11-3 | NA | CASSPATSRDTIYF | TGTGCCAGCAGCCCGGCGACGTCGAGAGACACCATATATTTT
TRBJ1-6 | once | TRBV19 | TRBD1 | CASSAGTGHFPLHF | TGTGCCAGTAGTGCCGGGACAGGGCACTTCCCCCTCCACTTT
TRBJ1-1 | once | TRBV19 | NA | CASSMEPGHNTEAFF | TGTGCCAGTAGTATGGAACCGGGACACAACACTGAAGCTTTCTTT
TRBJ2-7 | NA | TRBV5-5 | NA | CASSFLGLDYEQYF | TGTGCCAGCAGCTTTCTAGGGCTCGATTACGAGCAGTACTTC
TRBJ2-2 | NA | TRBV5-1 | TRBD2 | CASSLLAANTGELFF | TGCGCCAGCAGCTTACTAGCGGCGAACACCGGGGAGCTGTTTTTT
TRBJ2-6 | once | TRBV28 | TRBD2 | CASSSGRASGANVLTF | TGTGCCAGCAGTAGCGGGAGGGCCTCTGGGGCCAACGTCCTGACTTTC
TRBJ1-1 | NA | TRBV28 | NA | CASSPPGRPEAFF | TGTGCCAGCAGTCCGCCAGGGAGGCCTGAAGCTTTCTTT
TRBJ2-2 | once | TRBV5-5 | TRBD2 | CASSSIPAGVNTGELFF | TGTGCCAGCAGCTCCATTCCAGCGGGAGTGAACACCGGGGAGCTGTTTTTT
TRBJ2-7 | NA | TRBV4-1 | TRBD2 | CASSQDSVAGGGEQYF | TGCGCCAGCAGCCAAGATTCGGTAGCGGGAGGGGGTGAGCAGTACTTC
TRBJ1-4 | NA | TRBV7-2 | TRBD1 | CASSLDRVVEKLFF | TGTGCCAGCAGCTTGGACAGGGTAGTTGAAAAACTGTTTTTT
TRBJ2-1 | NA | TRBV19 | NA | CASRWGAANEQFF | TGTGCCAGTCGGTGGGGGGCTGCCAATGAGCAGTTCTTC
TRBJ2-1 | NA | TRBV7-9 | NA | CASTTFRGDEQFF | TGTGCCAGCACCACCTTCAGGGGGGATGAGCAGTTCTTC
TRBJ2-6 | NA | TRBV18 | TRBD1 | CASSPVGQGYSGANVLTF | TGTGCCAGCTCACCGGTGGGACAGGGATACTCTGGGGCCAACGTCCTGACTTTC
TRBJ1-2 | NA | TRBV21-1 | NA | CASILLRSGANYGYTF | TGTGCCAGCATTTTATTGAGATCAGGAGCTAACTATGGCTACACCTTC
TRBJ2-2 | NA | TRBV7-9 | NA | CASRQPQNTGELFF | TGTGCCAGCAGGCAACCACAGAACACCGGGGAGCTGTTTTTT
TRBJ1-1 | once | TRBV6-5 | TRBD1 | CASRPGQGYTEAFF | TGTGCCAGCAGACCTGGACAGGGATATACTGAAGCTTTCTTT
TRBJ2-2 | NA | TRBV30 | NA | CAWSVRLGRPEPNTGELFF | TGTGCCTGGAGTGTAAGGTTGGGCAGGCCAGAACCTAACACCGGGGAGCTGTTTTTT
TRBJ2-5 | NA | TRBV25-1 | NA | CASSPRRGETQYF | TGTGCCAGCAGTCCAAGACGCGGGGAGACCCAGTACTTC
TRBJ1-5 | NA | TRBV6-4 | NA | CAALGGRLYSNQPQHF | TGTGCCGCACTGGGCGGGAGGCTTTATAGCAATCAGCCCCAGCATTTT
TRBJ1-1 | NA | TRBV4-2 | NA | CATGGRQSEAFF | TGTGCCACCGGCGGGAGACAGTCTGAAGCTTTCTTT
TRBJ1-3 | NA | TRBV28 | NA | CASSLYRAGNTIYF | TGTGCCAGCAGTCTCTACAGGGCTGGAAACACCATATATTTT
TRBJ1-2 | NA | TRBV20-1 | TRBD1 | CSASDGTAQYSTF | TGCAGTGCTAGTGACGGGACAGCCCAATATAGCACCTTC
TRBJ1-5 | NA | TRBV30 | NA | CAWSSGQRNQPQHF | TGTGCCTGGAGTAGCGGACAGCGAAATCAGCCCCAGCATTTT
TRBJ2-7 | NA | TRBV28 | NA | CASTLTGRSSYEQYF | TGTGCCAGCACCCTAACAGGGAGGAGCTCCTACGAGCAGTACTTC
TRBJ2-1 | NA | TRBV5-4 | NA | CASSSVGGGSYNEQFF | TGTGCCAGCAGCTCAGTGGGTGGGGGCTCCTACAATGAGCAGTTCTTC
TRBJ1-2 | NA | TRBV27 | NA | CASSFNRRGVPYGYTF | TGTGCCAGCAGTTTTAATCGAAGGGGTGTGCCCTATGGCTACACCTTC
TRBJ2-7 | NA | TRBV5-6 | NA | CASSVHRVYEQYF | TGTGCCAGCAGCGTGCACAGGGTCTACGAGCAGTACTTC
TRBJ2-2 | NA | TRBV14 | TRBD2 | CASSPRLAENTGELFF | TGTGCCAGCAGCCCGCGACTAGCGGAGAACACCGGGGAGCTGTTTTTT
TRBJ1-4 | once | TRBV3-1/TRBV3-2 | NA | CASSGGGGKTNEKLFF | TGTGCCAGCAGCGGGGGAGGAGGGAAAACTAATGAAAAACTGTTTTTT
TRBJ2-7 | NA | TRBV7-2 | TRBD1 | CASSFKGTGVISYEQYF | TGTGCCAGCAGCTTCAAGGGGACAGGGGTAATCTCCTACGAGCAGTACTTC
TRBJ1-2 | NA | TRBV6-4 | NA | CASSDIRGGYTF | TGTGCCAGCAGTGACATCCGGGGTGGCTACACCTTC
TRBJ2-6 | NA | TRBV5-8 | NA | CASTIYHRASGANVLTF | TGTGCCAGCACCATCTACCACAGGGCCTCTGGGGCCAACGTCCTGACTTTC
TRBJ2-2 | few | TRBV4-1 | NA | CASSQEAGLTGELFF | TGCGCCAGCAGCCAAGAGGCTGGACTCACCGGGGAGCTGTTTTTT
TRBJ1-1 | NA | TRBV19 | TRBD1 | CASSTLRGYTEAFF | TGTGCCAGTAGCACTCTCAGGGGGTACACTGAAGCTTTCTTT
TRBJ2-4 | NA | TRBV4-2 | NA | CASSTEGPETKNIQYF | TGTGCCAGCAGCACCGAGGGGCCGGAAACCAAAAACATTCAGTACTTC
TRBJ2-7 | NA | TRBV11-2 | NA | CASSLEPAGHFTYEQYF | TGTGCCAGCAGCTTAGAGCCAGCGGGACACTTTACCTACGAGCAGTACTTC
TRBJ2-3 | once | TRBV7-2 | NA | CASSPTRSDTQYF | TGTGCCAGCAGCCCTACTCGATCAGATACGCAGTATTTT
TRBJ1-1 | NA | TRBV14 | NA | CASSLFRPATEAFF | TGTGCCAGCAGCCTTTTTCGGCCAGCCACTGAAGCTTTCTTT
TRBJ2-3 | NA | TRBV4-2 | NA | CASSQNSGTDTQYF | TGTGCCAGCAGCCAGAATAGTGGCACAGATACGCAGTATTTT
TRBJ2-1 | NA | TRBV29-1 | TRBD1 | CSVETRQGSPNEQFF | TGCAGCGTTGAGACCCGACAGGGGAGCCCTAATGAGCAGTTCTTC
TRBJ1-2 | NA | TRBV14 | NA | CASSQGRQNYGYTF | TGTGCCAGCAGCCAAGGCCGACAGAACTATGGCTACACCTTC
TRBJ2-3 | NA | TRBV7-3 | NA | CASSLDRAFNTQYF | TGTGCCAGCAGCCTTGACCGGGCCTTCAATACGCAGTATTTT
TRBJ2-7 | NA | TRBV6-5 | NA | CASSSLGGVSSYEQYF | TGTGCCAGCAGTTCCCTCGGCGGGGTCAGCTCCTACGAGCAGTACTTC
TRBJ1-3 | NA | TRBV4-2 | NA | CASSQEAGQSGNTIYF | TGTGCCAGCAGCCAAGAGGCAGGGCAATCGGGAAACACCATATATTTT
TRBJ2-3 | NA | TRBV28 | NA | CASSLWSTGTTDTQYF | TGTGCCAGCAGTTTATGGTCCACAGGGACCACAGATACGCAGTATTTT
TRBJ2-7 | NA | TRBV13 | NA | CASSSQGDGQYF | TGTGCCAGCAGCTCTCAGGGTGATGGGCAGTACTTC
TRBJ2-4 | few | TRBV7-2 | TRBD2 | CASSKTSTSGRVGQNIQYF | TGTGCCAGCAGCAAAACGTCGACTAGCGGGAGAGTTGGACAAAACATTCAGTACTTC
TRBJ2-1 | NA | TRBV9 | NA | CASSLRDEQFF | TGTGCCAGCAGCTTGAGGGATGAGCAGTTCTTC
TRBJ1-2 | NA | TRBV13 | NA | CASSLVDGANYGYTF | TGTGCCAGCAGCTTAGTAGACGGAGCTAACTATGGCTACACCTTC
TRBJ2-3 | NA | TRBV7-6 | TRBD1 | CASSLPPGQGATDTQYF | TGTGCCAGCAGCTTACCCCCCGGACAGGGGGCGACAGATACGCAGTATTTT
TRBJ2-3 | NA | TRBV5-4 | NA | CASSLRDTQYF | TGTGCCAGCAGCCTTCGAGATACGCAGTATTTT
TRBJ2-1 | NA | TRBV3-1/TRBV3-2 | TRBD2 | CASSQVAGSYNEQFF | TGTGCCAGCAGCCAAGTAGCGGGATCTTACAATGAGCAGTTCTTC
TRBJ2-7 | NA | TRBV30 | NA | CAWSGEGPYEQYF | TGTGCCTGGAGTGGAGAGGGTCCCTACGAGCAGTACTTC
TRBJ1-2 | NA | TRBV7-9 | TRBD1 | CASSPLMTGTGGYGGYTF | TGTGCCAGCAGCCCCCTGATGACCGGGACAGGGGGATACGGTGGCTACACCTTC